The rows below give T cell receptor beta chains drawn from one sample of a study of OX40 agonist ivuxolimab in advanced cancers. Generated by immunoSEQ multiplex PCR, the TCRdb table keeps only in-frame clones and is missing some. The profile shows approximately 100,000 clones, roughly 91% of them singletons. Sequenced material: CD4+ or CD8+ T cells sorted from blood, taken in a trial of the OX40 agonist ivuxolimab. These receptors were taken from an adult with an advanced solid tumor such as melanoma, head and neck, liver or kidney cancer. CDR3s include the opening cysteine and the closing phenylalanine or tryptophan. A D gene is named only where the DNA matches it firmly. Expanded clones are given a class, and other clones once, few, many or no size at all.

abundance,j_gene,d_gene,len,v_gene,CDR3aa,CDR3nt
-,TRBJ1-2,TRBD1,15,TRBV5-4,CASRDRSGTGSGYTF,TGTGCCAGCAGGGATCGCAGCGGGACAGGCAGCGGCTACACCTTC
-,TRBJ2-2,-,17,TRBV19,CASSIPRGAPTTGELFF,TGTGCCAGTAGTATCCCCCGGGGGGCGCCGACCACCGGGGAGCTGTTTTTT
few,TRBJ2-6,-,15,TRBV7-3,CASSPARSGANVLTF,TGTGCCAGCAGCCCCGCCCGCTCTGGGGCCAACGTCCTGACTTTC
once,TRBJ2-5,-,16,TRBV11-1,CASSLGEGRTKETQYF,TGTGCCAGCAGCTTAGGGGAAGGGAGAACGAAAGAGACCCAGTACTTC
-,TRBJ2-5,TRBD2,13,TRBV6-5,CASSRLAAATQYF,TGTGCCAGCAGCCGACTAGCGGCCGCCACCCAGTACTTC
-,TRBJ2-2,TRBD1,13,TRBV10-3,CATTGQGAGELFF,TGTGCCACTACGGGACAGGGTGCCGGGGAGCTGTTTTTT
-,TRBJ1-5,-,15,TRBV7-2,CASSLRTGSNQPQHF,TGTGCCAGCAGCTTACGGACGGGTAGCAATCAGCCCCAGCATTTT
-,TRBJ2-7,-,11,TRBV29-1,CSVVRGYEQYF,TGCAGCGTTGTGAGGGGTTACGAGCAGTACTTC
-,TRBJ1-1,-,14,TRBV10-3,CAISARQMNTEAFF,TGTGCCATCAGTGCGCGCCAAATGAACACTGAAGCTTTCTTT
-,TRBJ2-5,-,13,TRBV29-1,CSVGAGVGETQYF,TGCAGCGTTGGTGCGGGTGTTGGAGAGACCCAGTACTTC
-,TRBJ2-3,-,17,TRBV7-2,CASSPVGGMVGTDTQYF,TGTGCCAGCAGTCCAGTCGGGGGCATGGTAGGAACAGATACGCAGTATTTT
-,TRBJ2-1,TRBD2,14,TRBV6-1,CASSGLAGLNEQFF,TGTGCCAGCAGTGGGCTAGCGGGCCTCAATGAGCAGTTCTTC
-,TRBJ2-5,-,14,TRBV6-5,CASSSLLVVETQYF,TGTGCCAGCAGTTCGCTCCTAGTTGTGGAGACCCAGTACTTC
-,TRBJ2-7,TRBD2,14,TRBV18,CASSPFGGGAEQYF,TGTGCCAGCTCACCATTTGGGGGAGGGGCCGAGCAGTACTTC
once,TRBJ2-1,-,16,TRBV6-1,CASSETAQRAYNEQFF,TGTGCCAGCAGTGAAACGGCCCAGCGCGCCTACAATGAGCAGTTCTTC
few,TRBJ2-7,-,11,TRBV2,CASTGDYEQYF,TGTGCCAGCACGGGCGACTACGAGCAGTACTTC
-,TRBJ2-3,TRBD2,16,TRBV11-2,CASSSWGLAGEDTQYF,TGTGCCAGCAGCTCCTGGGGACTAGCGGGAGAAGATACACAGTATTTT
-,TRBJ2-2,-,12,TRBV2,CASRLGAGELFF,TGTGCCAGTAGGTTGGGGGCCGGGGAGCTGTTTTTT
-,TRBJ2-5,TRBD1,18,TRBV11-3,CASSLGTHWDRPQETQYF,TGTGCCAGCAGCTTAGGTACCCATTGGGACAGGCCCCAAGAGACCCAGTACTTC
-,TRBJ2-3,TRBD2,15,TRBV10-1,CASSETSGRTDTQYF,TGCGCCAGCAGTGAAACTAGCGGGCGCACAGATACGCAGTATTTT
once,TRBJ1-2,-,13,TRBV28,CASRTGVAHGYTF,TGTGCCAGCAGGACGGGGGTTGCTCATGGCTACACCTTC
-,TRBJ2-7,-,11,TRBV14,CASSQLFEQYF,TGTGCCAGCAGCCAGCTTTTCGAGCAGTACTTC